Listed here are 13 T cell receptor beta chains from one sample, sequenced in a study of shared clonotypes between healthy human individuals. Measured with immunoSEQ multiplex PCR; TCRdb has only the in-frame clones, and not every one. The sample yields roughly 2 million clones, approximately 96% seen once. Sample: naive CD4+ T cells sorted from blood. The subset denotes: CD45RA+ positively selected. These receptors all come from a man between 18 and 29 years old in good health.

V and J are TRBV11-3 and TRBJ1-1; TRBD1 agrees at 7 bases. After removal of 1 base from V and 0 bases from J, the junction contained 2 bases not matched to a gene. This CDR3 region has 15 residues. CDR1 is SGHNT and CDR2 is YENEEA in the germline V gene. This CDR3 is CASSLGTGMNTEAFF. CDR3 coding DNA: TGTGCCAGCAGCTTAGGGACAGGTATGAACACTGAAGCTTTCTTT.

The CDR3: CSVEGPRRVTDTQYF. The CDR3 bases are TGCAGCGTTGAAGGTCCCCGACGGGTCACAGATACGCAGTATTTT. The rearrangement links TRBV29-1 to TRBJ2-3; D gene ambiguous. Germline-derived CDR1 and CDR2 are SQVTM and ANQGSEA. Trimming removed 1 base from V and 2 bases from J, with 13 bases in between. The CDR3 is made up of 15 amino acids.

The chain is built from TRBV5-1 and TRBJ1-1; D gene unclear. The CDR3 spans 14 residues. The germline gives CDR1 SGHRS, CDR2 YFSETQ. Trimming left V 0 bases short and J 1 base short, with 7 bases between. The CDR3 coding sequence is TGCGCCAGCAGCTTGGAGCTGGGGAACACTGAAGCTTTCTTT. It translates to CASSLELGNTEAFF.

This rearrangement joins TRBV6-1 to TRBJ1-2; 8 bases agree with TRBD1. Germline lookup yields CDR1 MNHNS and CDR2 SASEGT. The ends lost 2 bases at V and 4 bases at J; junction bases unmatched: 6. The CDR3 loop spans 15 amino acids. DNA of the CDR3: TGTGCCAGCAGTGAATCGACAGGGGTAAGCTATGGCTACACCTTC. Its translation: CASSESTGVSYGYTF.

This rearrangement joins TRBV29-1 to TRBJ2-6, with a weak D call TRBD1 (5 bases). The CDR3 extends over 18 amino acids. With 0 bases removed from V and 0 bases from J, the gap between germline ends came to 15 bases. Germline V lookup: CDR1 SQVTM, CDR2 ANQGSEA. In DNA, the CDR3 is TGCAGCGTTGAAGATCAGTGGGGCAAAACCTCTGGGGCCAACGTCCTGACTTTC. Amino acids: CSVEDQWGKTSGANVLTF. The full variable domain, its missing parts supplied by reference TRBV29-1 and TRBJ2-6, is SAVISQKPSRDICQRGTSLTIQCQVDSQVTMMFWYRQQPGQSLTLIATANQGSEATYESGFVIDKFPISRPNLTFSTLTVSNMSPEDSSIYLCSVEDQWGKTSGANVLTFGAGSRLTVL.

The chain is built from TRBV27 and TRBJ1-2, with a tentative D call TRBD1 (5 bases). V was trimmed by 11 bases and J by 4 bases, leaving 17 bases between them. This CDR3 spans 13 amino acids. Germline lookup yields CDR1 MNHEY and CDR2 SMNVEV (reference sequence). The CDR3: CASGGRGGYGYTF. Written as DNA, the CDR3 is TGTGCCTCTGGAGGAAGGGGAGGCTATGGCTACACCTTC.

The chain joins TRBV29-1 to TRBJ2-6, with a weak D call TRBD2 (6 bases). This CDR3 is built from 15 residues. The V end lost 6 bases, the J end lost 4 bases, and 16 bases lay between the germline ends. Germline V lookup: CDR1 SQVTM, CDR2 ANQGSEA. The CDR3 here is CSVGGPSLGANVLTF. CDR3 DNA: TGCAGCGTGGGGGGACCCTCACTGGGGGCCAACGTCCTGACTTTC.

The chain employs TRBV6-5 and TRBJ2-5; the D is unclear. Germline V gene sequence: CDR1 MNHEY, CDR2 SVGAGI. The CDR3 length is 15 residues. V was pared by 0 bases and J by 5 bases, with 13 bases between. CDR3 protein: CASSYSMGRGETQYF. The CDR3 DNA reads TGTGCCAGCAGTTACTCGATGGGTAGAGGTGAGACCCAGTACTTC.

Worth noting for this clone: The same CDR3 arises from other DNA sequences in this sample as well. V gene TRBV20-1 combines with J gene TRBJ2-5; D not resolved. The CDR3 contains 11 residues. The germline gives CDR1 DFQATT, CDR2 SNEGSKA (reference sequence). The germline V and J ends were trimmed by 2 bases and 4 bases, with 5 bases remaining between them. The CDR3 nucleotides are TGCAGTGCTAGAACAGTAGAGACCCAGTACTTC. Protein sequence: CSARTVETQYF.

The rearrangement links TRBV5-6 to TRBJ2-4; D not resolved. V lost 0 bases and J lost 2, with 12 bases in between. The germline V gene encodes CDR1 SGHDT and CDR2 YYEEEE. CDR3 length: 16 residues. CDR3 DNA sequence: TGTGCCAGCAGCTTGGGACCACCTCGATCCAAAAACATTCAGTACTTC. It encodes CASSLGPPRSKNIQYF.

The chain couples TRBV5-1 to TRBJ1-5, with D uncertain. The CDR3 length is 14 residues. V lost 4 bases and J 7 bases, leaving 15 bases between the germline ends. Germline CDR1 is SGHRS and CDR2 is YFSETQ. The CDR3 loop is CASSPGGLGQPQHF. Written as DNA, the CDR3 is TGCGCCAGCAGCCCGGGCGGCTTGGGGCAGCCCCAGCATTTT.

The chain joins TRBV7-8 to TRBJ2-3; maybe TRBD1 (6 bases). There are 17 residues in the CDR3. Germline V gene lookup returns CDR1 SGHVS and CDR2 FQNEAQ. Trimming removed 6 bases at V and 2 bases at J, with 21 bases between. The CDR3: CASRSSIGQGNTDTQYF. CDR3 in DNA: TGTGCCAGCAGATCATCAATCGGCCAGGGGAACACAGATACGCAGTATTTT.

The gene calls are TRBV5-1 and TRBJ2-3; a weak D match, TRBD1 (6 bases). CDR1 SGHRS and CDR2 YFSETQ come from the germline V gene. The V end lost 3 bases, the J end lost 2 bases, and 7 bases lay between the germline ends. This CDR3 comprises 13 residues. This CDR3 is CASSYRVTDTQYF. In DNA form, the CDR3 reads TGCGCCAGCAGCTACAGGGTCACAGATACGCAGTATTTT.